What follows describes a single TCR beta chain. The entry originates in a study of blood T cell repertoires in COVID-19. Germline-derived CDR1 and CDR2 are SNHLY and FYNNEI. Trimming took 7 bases from V and 4 from J, leaving 13 bases between them. The CDR3 spans 13 residues. TCRdb's copy holds only in-frame clones and misses some; the assay was immunoSEQ multiplex PCR. The sample records 250,000 or so clones, over 80% being singletons. The V gene is TRBV2, the J gene TRBJ1-2; possible D gene TRBD1, 5 bases. Material for sequencing was PBMCs or T cells enriched from blood (not recorded which). The clonotype was recovered from a woman aged 35 to 49 who had been exposed to COVID-19. The CDR3 sequence is CASTFAGGYGYTF. DNA of the CDR3: TGTGCCAGCACCTTCGCCGGGGGCTATGGCTACACCTTC.